This T cell receptor beta chain was found in a study of CD8 T cells in ankylosing spondylitis. TCRdb ran MiXCR on the 5' RACE reads and lists one entry per CDR3 protein. The table shows 380,000 or so distinct CDR3 sequences, with 20% to 25% occurring only once. The CDR3 is 13 residues long. The J segment lost 6 bases and the V segment lost 4 bases, leaving 6 bases of the junction unmatched. Germline CDR1 DFQATT, CDR2 SNEGSKA (reference sequence). The clonotype was recovered from a male donor with ankylosing spondylitis or in good health (not recorded which). The rearrangement uses TRBV20-1 and TRBJ1-5; TRBD1 matches at 7 bases. Input material: blood, either unsorted or a sorted T cell fraction (not recorded which). Here the CDR3 reads CSATGTDSQPQHF. In nucleotides, the CDR3 is TGCAGTGCTACAGGGACAGATAGTCAGCCCCAGCATTTT.